Each of the 10 T cell receptor beta chains below was sequenced from the same sample in a study of siplizumab effects on memory and regulatory T cells (dated by TCRdb to between 2018 and 2021). Library method: the immunoSEQ multiplex PCR assay. TCRdb limited this immuneACCESS table to in-frame rearrangements with V and J called. A share of clones is missing; checked studies link under half to unresolved V genes, and the rest is unexplained. Within this sample are approximately 6,500 clones, with approximately 60% of them counted one time only. Approximately 16% of the sample is in the top ten clones. The sample taken for sequencing was effector memory CD8+ T cells sorted from blood. Per the publication, the cell subset or site label means: unstimulated CD8+ effector memory T cells. These TCRs come from a human donor in good health.

This clone has more than one count but fewer than ten. The V call is TRBV6-4, the J call TRBJ2-3; D ambiguous. The germline V gene encodes CDR1 MRHNA and CDR2 SNTAGT. Trimming cost V 6 bases and J 2 bases, with 12 bases left between them. This CDR3 contains 14 residues. The CDR3 DNA is TGTGCCAGCAGCCATGACACTTTCACAGATACGCAGTATTTT. It specifies CASSHDTFTDTQYF.

This clone was counted a few times. This rearrangement joins TRBV5-5 to TRBJ2-3; a weak D match, TRBD1 (5 bases). This CDR3 contains 13 residues. The germline gives CDR1 SGHKS, CDR2 YYEKEE (reference sequence). Trimming pared 8 bases from V and 8 bases from J, leaving 18 bases between. CDR3 nucleotide sequence: TGTGCCAGGTCCCGGTCAAACCAGGGTACGCAGTATTTT. Amino acid sequence: CARSRSNQGTQYF.

The chain joins TRBV28 to TRBJ1-5, with D uncertain. CDR3 length: 14 amino acids. V was cut by 5 bases and J by 1 base, with 9 bases left in between. The germline V gene has CDR1 MDHEN and CDR2 SYDVKM. The CDR3 bases are TGTGCCAGCAGTCCCGAGATAAGCAATCAGCCCCAGCATTTT. Translated, it gives CASSPEISNQPQHF.

This clone appeared a few times. V and J are TRBV4-2 and TRBJ2-7; 11 bases align to TRBD2. After removal of 0 bases from V and 2 bases from J, the junction contained 0 bases not matched to a gene. The CDR3 is made up of 15 amino acids. Germline CDR1 LGHNA, CDR2 YNFKEQ. The CDR3 reads CASSQDSGGAYEQYF. CDR3 nucleotides: TGTGCCAGCAGCCAAGATAGCGGGGGGGCCTACGAGCAGTACTTC.

The rearrangement joins TRBV6-4 to TRBJ2-1; TRBD1 is a possible D gene (5 bases). Germline V gene sequence: CDR1 MRHNA, CDR2 SNTAGT. V was pared by 0 bases and J by 6 bases, with 12 bases between. CDR3 length equals 15 residues. The CDR3 here is CASSDSGVDVNEQFF. CDR3 in DNA: TGTGCCAGCAGTGACTCAGGGGTTGACGTCAATGAGCAGTTCTTC.

V and J are TRBV4-2 and TRBJ2-7; 11 nucleotides align to TRBD1. CDR1 is LGHNA, CDR2 YNFKEQ, per germline. The J segment lost 5 bases and the V segment lost 0 bases, leaving 6 bases of the junction unmatched. The CDR3 covers 16 residues. CDR3 protein: CASSQDPGQGGHEQYF. CDR3 DNA: TGTGCCAGCAGCCAAGATCCGGGACAGGGGGGCCACGAGCAGTACTTC.

V usage is TRBV9 and J usage is TRBJ1-5; D might be TRBD1 (5 bases). This CDR3 contains 13 residues. The ends were cut back, 0 bases at V and 7 bases at J, with 8 bases in the middle. The germline CDR1 and CDR2 sequences are SGDLS and YYNGEE. The CDR3 DNA is TGTGCCAGCAGCGTAGGGGAGGGGCAGCCCCAGCATTTT. Amino acids: CASSVGEGQPQHF.

The genes are TRBV15 and TRBJ1-2, with 11 bases matching TRBD1. Per germline, CDR1 LNHNV and CDR2 YYDKDF (reference sequence). With 4 bases clipped from V and 4 bases from J, the junction kept 2 bases outside the gene matches. CDR3 length: 14 amino acids. The DNA of the CDR3 is TGTGCCACCAGCACCGGGACAGGGGGCTATGGCTACACCTTC. Translation gives CATSTGTGGYGYTF. The complete variable domain, with remaining parts taken from reference TRBV15 and TRBJ1-2, reads DAMVIQNPRYQVTQFGKPVTLSCSQTLNHNVMYWYQQKSSQAPKLLFHYYDKDFNNEADTPDNFQSRRPNTSFCFLDIRSPGLGDTAMYLCATSTGTGGYGYTFGSGTRLTVV.

In regard to this clone: Because the CDR3's place on the DNA is in doubt, the DNA is left out and the CDR3 is given as listed by TCRdb. The chain combines TRBV7-5 with TRBJ2-3; the table gives TRBD2 as D, unverified against the DNA. TRBV7-5 is noted as a pseudogene. The CDR3 is made up of 19 amino acids, end residues included. The CDR3 is CVRTEPQDGVAGGSDTQYF.

The rearrangement uses TRBV6-1 and TRBJ2-1; D might be TRBD2 (7 bases). Germline loops: CDR1 MNHNS, CDR2 SASEGT. The ends were cut back, 6 bases at V and 4 bases at J, with 19 bases in the middle. The CDR3 loop spans 16 amino acids. DNA of the CDR3: TGTGCCAGCAGCGAATATTTCGGGGGGCCATACAATGAGCAGTTCTTC. Encoded protein: CASSEYFGGPYNEQFF.